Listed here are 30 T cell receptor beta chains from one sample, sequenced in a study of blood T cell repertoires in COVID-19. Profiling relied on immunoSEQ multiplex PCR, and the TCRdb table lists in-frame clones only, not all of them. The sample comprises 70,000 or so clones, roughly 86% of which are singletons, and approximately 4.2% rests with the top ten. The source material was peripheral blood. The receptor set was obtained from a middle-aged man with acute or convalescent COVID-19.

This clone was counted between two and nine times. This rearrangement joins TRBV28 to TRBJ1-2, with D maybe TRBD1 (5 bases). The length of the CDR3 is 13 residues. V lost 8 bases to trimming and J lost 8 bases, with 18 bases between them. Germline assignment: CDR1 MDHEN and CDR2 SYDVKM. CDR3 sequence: CASGGVEQPGYTF. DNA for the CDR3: TGTGCCAGCGGGGGGGTAGAACAGCCGGGCTACACCTTC.

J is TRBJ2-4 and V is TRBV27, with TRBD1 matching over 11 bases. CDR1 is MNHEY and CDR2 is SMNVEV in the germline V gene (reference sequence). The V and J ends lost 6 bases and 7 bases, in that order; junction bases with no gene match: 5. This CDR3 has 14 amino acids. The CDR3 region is CASRHGTGGNIQYF. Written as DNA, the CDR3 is TGTGCCAGCAGGCACGGGACAGGGGGGAACATTCAGTACTTC.

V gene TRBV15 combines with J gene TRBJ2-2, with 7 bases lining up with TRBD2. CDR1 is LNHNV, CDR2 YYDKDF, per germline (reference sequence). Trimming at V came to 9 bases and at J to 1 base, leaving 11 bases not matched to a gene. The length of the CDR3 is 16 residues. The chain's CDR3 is CATSGRAAENTGELFF. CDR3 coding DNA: TGTGCCACTTCTGGGAGGGCAGCGGAGAACACCGGGGAGCTGTTTTTT.

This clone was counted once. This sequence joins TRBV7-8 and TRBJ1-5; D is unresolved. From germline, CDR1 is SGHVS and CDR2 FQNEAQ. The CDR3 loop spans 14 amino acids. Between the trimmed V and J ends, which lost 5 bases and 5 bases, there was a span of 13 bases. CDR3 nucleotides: TGTGCCAGCAGCATTAACGGGGAGGATCAGCCCCAGCATTTT. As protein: CASSINGEDQPQHF.

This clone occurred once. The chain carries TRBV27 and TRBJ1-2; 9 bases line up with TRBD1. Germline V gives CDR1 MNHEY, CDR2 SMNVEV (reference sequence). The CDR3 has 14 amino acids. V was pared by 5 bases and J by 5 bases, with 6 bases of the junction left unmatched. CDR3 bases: TGTGCCAGCAGTGCACAGGGGGCTCAGTATGGCTACACCTTC. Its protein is CASSAQGAQYGYTF.

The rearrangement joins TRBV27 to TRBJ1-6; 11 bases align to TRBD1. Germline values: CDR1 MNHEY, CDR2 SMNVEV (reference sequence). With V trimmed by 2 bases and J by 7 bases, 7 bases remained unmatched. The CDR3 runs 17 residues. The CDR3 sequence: CASSLGYGTGGNSPLHF. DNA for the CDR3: TGTGCCAGCAGTTTAGGTTACGGGACAGGGGGAAATTCACCCCTCCACTTT.

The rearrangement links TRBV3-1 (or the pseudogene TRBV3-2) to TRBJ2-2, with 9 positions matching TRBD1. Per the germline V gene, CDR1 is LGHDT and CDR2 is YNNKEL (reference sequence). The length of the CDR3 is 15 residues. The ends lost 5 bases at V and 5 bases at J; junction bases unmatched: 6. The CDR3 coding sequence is TGTGCCAGCAGCTCGGACAGGGGCGCGACCGGGGAGCTGTTTTTT. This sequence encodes CASSSDRGATGELFF.

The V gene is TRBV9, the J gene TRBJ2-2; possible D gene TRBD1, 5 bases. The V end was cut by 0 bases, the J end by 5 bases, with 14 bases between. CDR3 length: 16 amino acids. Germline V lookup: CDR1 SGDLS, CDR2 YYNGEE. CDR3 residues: CASSVVAGIGTGELFF. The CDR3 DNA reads TGTGCCAGCAGCGTAGTTGCAGGGATCGGAACCGGGGAGCTGTTTTTT. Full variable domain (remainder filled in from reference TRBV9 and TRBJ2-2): DSGVTQTPKHLITATGQRVTLRCSPRSGDLSVYWYQQSLDQGLQFLIQYYNGEERAKGNILERFSAQQFPDLHSELNLSSLELGDSALYFCASSVVAGIGTGELFFGEGSRLTVL.

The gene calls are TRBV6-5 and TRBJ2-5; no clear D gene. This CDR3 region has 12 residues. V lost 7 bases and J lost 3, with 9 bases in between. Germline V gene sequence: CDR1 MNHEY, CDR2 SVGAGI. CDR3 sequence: CASTEAEETQYF. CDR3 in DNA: TGTGCCAGCACCGAGGCGGAAGAGACCCAGTACTTC.

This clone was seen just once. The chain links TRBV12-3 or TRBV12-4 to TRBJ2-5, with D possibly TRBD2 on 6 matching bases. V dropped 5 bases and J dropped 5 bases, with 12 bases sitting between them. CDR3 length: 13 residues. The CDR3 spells CASSRAGSETQYF. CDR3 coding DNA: TGTGCCAGCAGTAGGGCGGGAAGCGAGACCCAGTACTTC.

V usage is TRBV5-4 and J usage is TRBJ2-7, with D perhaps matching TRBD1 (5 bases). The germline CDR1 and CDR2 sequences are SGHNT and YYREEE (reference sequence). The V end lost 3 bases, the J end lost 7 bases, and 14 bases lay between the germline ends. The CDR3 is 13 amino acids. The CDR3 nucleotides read TGTGCCAGCAGCTGGACATTGGGTGGGGAGCAGTACTTC. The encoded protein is CASSWTLGGEQYF.

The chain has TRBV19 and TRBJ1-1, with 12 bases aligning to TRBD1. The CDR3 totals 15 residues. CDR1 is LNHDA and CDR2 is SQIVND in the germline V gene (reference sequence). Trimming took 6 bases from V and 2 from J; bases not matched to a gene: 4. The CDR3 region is CASRIGTGGNTEAFF. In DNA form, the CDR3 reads TGTGCCAGTAGGATTGGGACAGGGGGCAACACTGAAGCTTTCTTT.

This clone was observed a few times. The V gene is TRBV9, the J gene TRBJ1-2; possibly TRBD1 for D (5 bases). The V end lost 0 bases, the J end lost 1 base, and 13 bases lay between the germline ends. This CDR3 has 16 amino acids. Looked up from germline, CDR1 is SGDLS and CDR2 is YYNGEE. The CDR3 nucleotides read TGTGCCAGCAGCGTAGCTCTTGGGAGGGGTAACTATGGCTACACCTTC. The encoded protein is CASSVALGRGNYGYTF.

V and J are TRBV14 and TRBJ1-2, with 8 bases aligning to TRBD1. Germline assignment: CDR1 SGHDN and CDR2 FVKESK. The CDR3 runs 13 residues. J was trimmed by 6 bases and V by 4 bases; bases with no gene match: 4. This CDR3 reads CASSPRTGHGYTF. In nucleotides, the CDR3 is TGTGCCAGCAGCCCCCGGACAGGGCATGGCTACACCTTC.

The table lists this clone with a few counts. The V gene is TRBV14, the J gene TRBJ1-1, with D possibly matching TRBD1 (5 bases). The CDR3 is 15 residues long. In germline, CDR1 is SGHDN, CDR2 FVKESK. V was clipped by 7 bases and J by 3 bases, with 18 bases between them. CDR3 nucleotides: TGTGCCAGCACCCCACTGGGGGGACGCTACACTGAAGCTTTCTTT. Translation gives CASTPLGGRYTEAFF. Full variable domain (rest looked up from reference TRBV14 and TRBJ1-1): EAGVTQFPSHSVIEKGQTVTLRCDPISGHDNLYWYRRVMGKEIKFLLHFVKESKQDESGMPNNRFLAERTGGTYSTLKVQPAELEDSGVYFCASTPLGGRYTEAFFGQGTRLTVV.

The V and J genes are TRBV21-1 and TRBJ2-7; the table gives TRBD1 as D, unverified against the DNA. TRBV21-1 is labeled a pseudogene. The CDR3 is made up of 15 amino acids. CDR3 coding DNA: TGTGCCAGCAGCAAAGAGGCAGGGAAGAGACACGAGCAGTACTTC. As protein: CASSKEAGKRHEQYF.

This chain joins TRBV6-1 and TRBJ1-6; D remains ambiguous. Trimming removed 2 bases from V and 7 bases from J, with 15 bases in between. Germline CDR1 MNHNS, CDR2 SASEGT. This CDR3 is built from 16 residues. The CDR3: CASSELSQIPNSPLHF. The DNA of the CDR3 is TGTGCCAGCAGTGAATTGTCACAGATCCCCAATTCACCCCTCCACTTT.

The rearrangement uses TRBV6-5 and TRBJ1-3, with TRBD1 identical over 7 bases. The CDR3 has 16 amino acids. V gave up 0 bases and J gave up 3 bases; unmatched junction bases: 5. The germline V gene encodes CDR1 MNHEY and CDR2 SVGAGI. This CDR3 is CASSYSAGGGGNTIYF. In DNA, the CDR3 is TGTGCCAGCAGTTACTCCGCAGGGGGAGGTGGAAACACCATATATTTT.

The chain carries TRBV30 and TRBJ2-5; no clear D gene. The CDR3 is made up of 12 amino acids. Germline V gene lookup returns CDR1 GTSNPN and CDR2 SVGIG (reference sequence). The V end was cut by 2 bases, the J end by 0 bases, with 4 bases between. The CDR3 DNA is TGTGCCTGGAGTCTATACCAAGAGACCCAGTACTTC. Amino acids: CAWSLYQETQYF.

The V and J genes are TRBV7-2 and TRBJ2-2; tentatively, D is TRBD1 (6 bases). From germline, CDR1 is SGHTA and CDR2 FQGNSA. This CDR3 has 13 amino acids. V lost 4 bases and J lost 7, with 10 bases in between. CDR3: CASSSDRNGELFF. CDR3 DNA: TGTGCCAGCAGCTCCGACAGGAACGGGGAGCTGTTTTTT.

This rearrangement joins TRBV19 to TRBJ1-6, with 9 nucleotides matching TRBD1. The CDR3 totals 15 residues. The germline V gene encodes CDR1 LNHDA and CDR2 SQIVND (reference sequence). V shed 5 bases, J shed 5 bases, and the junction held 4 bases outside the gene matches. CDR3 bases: TGTGCCAGTAGTGTACGGACAGGGGATAATTCACCCCTCCACTTT. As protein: CASSVRTGDNSPLHF.

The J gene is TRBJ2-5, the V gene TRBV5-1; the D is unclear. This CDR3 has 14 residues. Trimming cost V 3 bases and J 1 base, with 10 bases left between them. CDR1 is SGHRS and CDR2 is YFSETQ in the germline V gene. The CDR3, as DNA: TGCGCCAGCAGCTCGCAGACTCCCCAAGAGACCCAGTACTTC. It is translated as CASSSQTPQETQYF.

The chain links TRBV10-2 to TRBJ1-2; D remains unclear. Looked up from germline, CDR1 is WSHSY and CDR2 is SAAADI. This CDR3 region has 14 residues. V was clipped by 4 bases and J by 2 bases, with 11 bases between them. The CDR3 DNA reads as TGCGCCAGCAGTGGGCCCTTTTCAAACTATGGCTACACCTTC. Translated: CASSGPFSNYGYTF.

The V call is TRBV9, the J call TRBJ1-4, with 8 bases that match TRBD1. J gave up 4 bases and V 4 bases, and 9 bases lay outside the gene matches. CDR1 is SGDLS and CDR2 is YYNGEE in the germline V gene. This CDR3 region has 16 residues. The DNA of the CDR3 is TGTGCCAGCAGCCTAGGGACAGGTTCTTATAATGAAAAACTGTTTTTT. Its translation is CASSLGTGSYNEKLFF.

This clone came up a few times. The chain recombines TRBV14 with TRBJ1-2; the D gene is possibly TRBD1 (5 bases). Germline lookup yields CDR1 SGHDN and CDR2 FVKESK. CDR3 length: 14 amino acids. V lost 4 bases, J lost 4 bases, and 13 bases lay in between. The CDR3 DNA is TGTGCCAGCAGCCTAGATCAGACAGCCTATGGCTACACCTTC. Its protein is CASSLDQTAYGYTF.

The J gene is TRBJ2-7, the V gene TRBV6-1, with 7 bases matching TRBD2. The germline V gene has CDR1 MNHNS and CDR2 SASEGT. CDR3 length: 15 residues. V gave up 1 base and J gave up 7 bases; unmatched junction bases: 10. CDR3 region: CASSEGETSWGEQYF. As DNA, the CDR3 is TGTGCCAGCAGTGAAGGGGAGACTAGCTGGGGGGAGCAGTACTTC.

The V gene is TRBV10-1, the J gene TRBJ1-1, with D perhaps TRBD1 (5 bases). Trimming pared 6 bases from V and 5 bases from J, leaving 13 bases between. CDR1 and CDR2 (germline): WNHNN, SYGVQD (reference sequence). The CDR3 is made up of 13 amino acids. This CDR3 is CASSAMPGTEAFF. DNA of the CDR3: TGCGCCAGCAGCGCGATGCCAGGGACTGAAGCTTTCTTT.

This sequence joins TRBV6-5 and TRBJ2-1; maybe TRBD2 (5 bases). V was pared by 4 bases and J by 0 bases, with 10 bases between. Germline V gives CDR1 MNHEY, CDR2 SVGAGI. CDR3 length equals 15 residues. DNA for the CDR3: TGTGCCAGCAGTTTGAGCGGTAGCTCCTACAATGAGCAGTTCTTC. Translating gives CASSLSGSSYNEQFF.

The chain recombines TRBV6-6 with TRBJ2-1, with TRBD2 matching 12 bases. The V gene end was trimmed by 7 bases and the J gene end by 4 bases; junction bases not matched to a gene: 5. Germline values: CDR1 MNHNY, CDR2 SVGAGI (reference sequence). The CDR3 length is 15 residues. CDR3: CASKPGLAGYNEQFF. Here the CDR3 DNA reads TGTGCCAGCAAACCGGGACTAGCGGGTTACAATGAGCAGTTCTTC.

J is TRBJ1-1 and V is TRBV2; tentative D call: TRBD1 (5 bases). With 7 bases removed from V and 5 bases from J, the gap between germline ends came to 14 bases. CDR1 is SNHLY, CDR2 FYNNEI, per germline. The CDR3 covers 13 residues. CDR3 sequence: CASKKGRETEAFF. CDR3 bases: TGTGCCAGCAAAAAAGGCAGGGAAACTGAAGCTTTCTTT.